The 28 T cell receptor beta chains given below trace back to one sample, sequenced in a study of CD8+ T cells in alopecia areata (dated by TCRdb to 2016 to 2019). Libraries were constructed by the immunoSEQ multiplex PCR assay. For TCR sequencing, RNA was extracted from every sample and reverse transcribed into cDNA to serve as template. TCRdb carries this immuneACCESS record with in-frame sequences only. Its versions omit some clonotypes, under half of them owing to an unresolved V gene in the studies checked, with the rest unexplained. This sample is represented by 170,000 or so clones; 59% of them were singletons. The ten largest clones represent roughly 14% of the sample. The sample's time point label is to be understood as: baseline before oral tofacitinib. The source was CD4+ T cells sorted from blood, collected at week 0. These receptors all stem from a human donor with alopecia areata.

This chain connects TRBV27 to TRBJ1-2; perhaps TRBD1 as D (6 bases). With 4 bases removed from V and 4 bases from J, the gap between germline ends came to 13 bases. The V gene's germline CDR1 is MNHEY and CDR2 SMNVEV (reference sequence). There are 14 residues in the CDR3. The CDR3: CASSSTTGGYGYTF. The CDR3 DNA follows: TGTGCCAGCAGTTCTACGACAGGCGGCTATGGCTACACCTTC.

This chain connects TRBV7-2 to TRBJ2-3; D possibly corresponds to TRBD2 (5 bases). Germline CDR1 and CDR2: SGHTA and FQGNSA. Trimming cost V 0 bases and J 4 bases, with 8 bases left between them. This CDR3 is 14 amino acids long. The CDR3 protein is CASSLARTPDTQYF. The CDR3 DNA follows: TGTGCCAGCAGCTTAGCCCGGACTCCAGATACGCAGTATTTT.

The genes are TRBV7-9 and TRBJ2-5; D is unresolved. In germline, CDR1 is SEHNR, CDR2 FQNEAQ (reference sequence). CDR3 length: 13 residues. Trimming stripped 1 base from V and 5 bases from J, with 8 bases between. The CDR3 spells CASSLGSRETQYF. CDR3 nucleotides: TGTGCCAGCAGCTTAGGGTCCCGGGAGACCCAGTACTTC.

The sample holds a few counts of this clone. The chain has TRBV11-1 and TRBJ1-1, with D possibly TRBD1 on 5 matching bases. Germline CDR1 reads SGHAT; CDR2 reads FQDESV (reference sequence). V was pared by 2 bases and J by 4 bases, with 14 bases between. CDR3 length equals 15 residues. The CDR3 nucleotides read TGTGCCAGCAGCTTACAAGGAGGGGACTCCACTGAAGCTTTCTTT. Translation gives CASSLQGGDSTEAFF.

This chain links TRBV19 with TRBJ2-5; D gene uncertain. The CDR3 consists of 15 residues. The germline CDR1 and CDR2 sequences are LNHDA and SQIVND (reference sequence). The V end lost 4 bases, the J end lost 5 bases, and 17 bases lay between the germline ends. The CDR3 DNA follows: TGTGCCAGTAGTAGGGGTTCCAACAGTGGCGAGACCCAGTACTTC. It is translated as CASSRGSNSGETQYF.

The chain uses TRBV4-1 and TRBJ2-1, with 8 nucleotides matching TRBD2. The junction had 4 bases not matched to a gene; V was cut back by 3 bases and J by 0 bases. CDR3 length: 16 amino acids. Germline V gives CDR1 MGHRA, CDR2 YSYEKL. The CDR3 protein is CASSHQTSDSYNEQFF. As DNA, the CDR3 is TGCGCCAGCAGCCACCAGACTAGCGACTCCTACAATGAGCAGTTCTTC.

The J gene is TRBJ1-2, the V gene TRBV18, with a possible D match to TRBD1 (5 bases). Germline V gene data show CDR1 as KGHSH and CDR2 as LQKENI. V was clipped by 4 bases and J by 11 bases, with 14 bases between them. The CDR3 is 12 amino acids. The CDR3 region is CASSRDLERYTF. Here the CDR3 DNA reads TGTGCCAGCTCACGGGACCTAGAAAGGTACACCTTC.

Only one count was recorded for this clone. This chain links TRBV4-1 with TRBJ2-5; TRBD1 matches at 7 bases. There are 13 residues in the CDR3. Germline V gene lookup returns CDR1 MGHRA and CDR2 YSYEKL. With V trimmed by 2 bases and J by 4 bases, 1 base remained unmatched. CDR3 DNA sequence: TGCGCCAGCAGCCAAAACAGGGGAGAGACCCAGTACTTC. It yields the protein CASSQNRGETQYF.

V is TRBV29-1 and J is TRBJ1-1, with a weak D call TRBD1 (5 bases). V lost 5 bases, J lost 4 bases, and 11 bases lay in between. CDR1 is SQVTM, CDR2 ANQGSEA, per germline. The CDR3 has 12 amino acids. The CDR3 loop reads CSVSGLSTEAFF. In nucleotides, the CDR3 is TGCAGCGTTTCAGGGTTGAGCACTGAAGCTTTCTTT.

V and J are TRBV14 and TRBJ1-6, with D tentatively TRBD1 (6 bases). CDR3 length: 14 amino acids. Germline assignment: CDR1 SGHDN and CDR2 FVKESK. Trimming took 3 bases from V and 10 from J, leaving 13 bases between them. CDR3 DNA sequence: TGTGCCAGCAGCCAGGCCCAGGGGCGCTCACCCCTCCACTTT. It encodes CASSQAQGRSPLHF.

The chain has TRBV29-1 and TRBJ2-3; D unresolved. Trimming took off 6 bases at V and 4 bases at J, with 14 bases between the two ends. Germline loops: CDR1 SQVTM, CDR2 ANQGSEA. This CDR3 is 13 amino acids long. The CDR3, as DNA: TGCAGCGTCTCGACCCGGGTCCCAGATACGCAGTATTTT. The encoded protein is CSVSTRVPDTQYF.

V is TRBV6-6 and J is TRBJ1-2; no clear D. The CDR3 is 15 residues long. Germline V gene sequence: CDR1 MNHNY, CDR2 SVGAGI (reference sequence). The V end lost 10 bases, the J end lost 0 bases, and 18 bases lay between the germline ends. CDR3 sequence (DNA): TGTGCCACCTTAGGTACAGCCCACTCTAACTATGGCTACACCTTC. Protein product: CATLGTAHSNYGYTF.

This rearrangement joins TRBV29-1 to TRBJ2-3; possibly TRBD1 for D (7 bases). The germline CDR1 and CDR2 sequences are SQVTM and ANQGSEA. The CDR3 is 14 amino acids. V gave up 6 bases and J gave up 4 bases, with 17 bases separating them. CDR3 nucleotide sequence: TGCAGCGTCCAGGAGGGGGCCCTTGCAGATACGCAGTATTTT. This gives the protein CSVQEGALADTQYF.

The chain joins TRBV30 to TRBJ1-5, with 11 bases lining up with TRBD1. The CDR3 is 19 residues long. The germline V gene encodes CDR1 GTSNPN and CDR2 SVGIG (reference sequence). The J segment lost 0 bases and the V segment lost 3 bases, leaving 13 bases of the junction unmatched. CDR3 sequence: CAWSRYGQGAVISNQPQHF. DNA of the CDR3: TGTGCCTGGAGCCGCTACGGACAGGGGGCGGTCATTAGCAATCAGCCCCAGCATTTT. The variable domain in full, completed from reference TRBV30 and TRBJ1-5, reads SQTIHQWPATLVQPVGSPLSLECTVEGTSNPNLYWYRQAAGRGLQLLFYSVGIGQISSEVPQNLSASRPQDRQFILSSKKLLLSDSGFYLCAWSRYGQGAVISNQPQHFGDGTRLSIL.

The rearrangement uses TRBV7-9 and TRBJ2-5; D uncertain. CDR3 length: 15 residues. Per germline, CDR1 SEHNR and CDR2 FQNEAQ (reference sequence). V shed 1 base and J shed 5 bases, with 14 bases lying between them. Here the CDR3 reads CASSLGGMTQETQYF. The CDR3 nucleotides read TGTGCCAGCAGCTTAGGAGGAATGACCCAGGAGACCCAGTACTTC.

The rearrangement links TRBV6-5 to TRBJ1-2; the D gene is possibly TRBD1 (6 bases). V lost 6 bases and J lost 8, with 19 bases in between. CDR1 is MNHEY and CDR2 is SVGAGI in the germline V gene. The CDR3 covers 14 residues. The CDR3 DNA is TGTGCCAGCAGCCTGGACAGCTACTACGAAGGCTACACCTTC. This translates into CASSLDSYYEGYTF.

The chain recombines TRBV29-1 with TRBJ1-2, with TRBD1 matching 7 bases. The V and J ends lost 5 bases and 7 bases, in that order; junction bases with no gene match: 16. There are 15 residues in the CDR3. Germline V lookup: CDR1 SQVTM, CDR2 ANQGSEA. This CDR3 is CSVTASRDSASGYTF. The CDR3 bases are TGCAGCGTTACGGCAAGTAGGGACAGCGCCAGTGGCTACACCTTC.

In this sample, this clone turned up a few times. This rearrangement joins TRBV11-2 to TRBJ2-1; 7 bases are shared with TRBD2. The CDR3 runs 13 residues. The J segment lost 12 bases and the V segment lost 0 bases, leaving 5 bases of the junction unmatched. CDR1 is SGHAT, CDR2 FQNNGV, per germline. The CDR3 loop reads CASSLESLAAQFF. The CDR3 nucleotides read TGTGCCAGCAGCTTAGAGTCGCTAGCGGCGCAGTTCTTC.

The chain uses TRBV18 and TRBJ1-1; 7 positions match TRBD1. V dropped 4 bases and J dropped 11; count of bases not matched to a gene: 7. The CDR3 extends over 12 amino acids. Germline V gene sequence: CDR1 KGHSH, CDR2 LQKENI. The CDR3 reads CASSLETGNAFF. The CDR3 DNA follows: TGTGCCAGCTCACTTGAGACAGGGAATGCTTTCTTT.

The chain has TRBV9 and TRBJ1-2; 10 bases align to TRBD1. V was clipped by 3 bases and J by 4 bases; unmatched bases: 6. Germline-derived CDR1 and CDR2 are SGDLS and YYNGEE. This CDR3 spans 15 amino acids. CDR3 DNA sequence: TGTGCCAGCAGCGGAGCGACAGGGGGCTTCTATGGCTACACCTTC. Translating gives CASSGATGGFYGYTF.

This clone was recorded a few times. The chain has TRBV27 and TRBJ1-5; D is possibly TRBD1 (5 bases). This CDR3 has 14 residues. Germline-derived CDR1 and CDR2 are MNHEY and SMNVEV (reference sequence). V dropped 6 bases and J dropped 6 bases, with 15 bases sitting between them. In DNA, the CDR3 is TGTGCCAGCAGACCCGGGACCCCCGGTCAGCCCCAGCATTTT. Protein product: CASRPGTPGQPQHF.

The chain has TRBV5-1 and TRBJ2-3; 11 nucleotides match TRBD1. CDR1 and CDR2 from the germline V gene are SGHRS and YFSETQ. Trimming took 4 bases from V and 0 from J; bases not matched to a gene: 4. This CDR3 spans 16 amino acids. CDR3 DNA: TGCGCCAGCAGCATAGGACAGGGGGCTAGCACAGATACGCAGTATTTT. Translated, it gives CASSIGQGASTDTQYF.

The table lists this clone with a few counts. The rearrangement uses TRBV30 and TRBJ1-4; tentative D call: TRBD1 (6 bases). Trimming left V 0 bases short and J 0 bases short, with 11 bases between. This CDR3 region has 16 residues. Germline values: CDR1 GTSNPN, CDR2 SVGIG (reference sequence). The CDR3 here is CAWSVSRTATNEKLFF. CDR3 DNA sequence: TGTGCCTGGAGTGTCTCGAGGACAGCAACTAATGAAAAACTGTTTTTT.

The rearrangement uses TRBV6-1 and TRBJ1-1; TRBD1 might be the D (5 bases). Germline V lookup: CDR1 MNHNS, CDR2 SASEGT. The CDR3 consists of 16 residues. The V and J ends lost 4 bases and 0 bases respectively, with 15 bases between them. In DNA, the CDR3 is TGTGCCAGCAGTGCCTGGGGGGAGAGGATGAACACTGAAGCTTTCTTT. This gives the protein CASSAWGERMNTEAFF.

The chain has TRBV10-3 and TRBJ2-3; 14 bases are a match to TRBD2. Trimming at V came to 6 bases and at J to 1 base, leaving 6 bases not matched to a gene. Germline CDR1 ENHRY, CDR2 SYGVKD. The CDR3 is 17 amino acids. This CDR3 is CAISLGTSGGRTDTQYF. The CDR3 DNA sequence: TGTGCCATCAGCCTCGGGACTAGCGGGGGCCGCACAGATACGCAGTATTTT.

The chain employs TRBV5-1 and TRBJ2-7; the D gene is possibly TRBD1 (6 bases). The V end was cut by 6 bases, the J end by 2 bases, with 15 bases between. The germline V gene has CDR1 SGHRS and CDR2 YFSETQ. The CDR3 totals 14 residues. DNA for the CDR3: TGCGCCAGCACCCTACAGGGCAAACCCTACGAGCAGTACTTC. Its protein product is CASTLQGKPYEQYF.

This CDR3 is CAGRGGLYEQYF. The CDR3, as DNA: TGTGCCGGTCGGGGAGGCCTTTACGAGCAGTACTTC. The chain employs TRBV30 and TRBJ2-7; TRBD2 might be the D (6 bases). This CDR3 is built from 12 residues. Germline CDR1 GTSNPN, CDR2 SVGIG (reference sequence). Trimming took 8 bases from V and 4 from J, leaving 15 bases between them. The whole variable domain, remainder taken from reference TRBV30 and TRBJ2-7, is SQTIHQWPATLVQPVGSPLSLECTVEGTSNPNLYWYRQAAGRGLQLLFYSVGIGQISSEVPQNLSASRPQDRQFILSSKKLLLSDSGFYLCAGRGGLYEQYFGPGTRLTVT.

This clone appeared a few times. CDR3 sequence: CASSQQGGEQFF. The CDR3 DNA reads TGCGCCAGCAGTCAACAGGGGGGAGAGCAGTTCTTC. The chain recombines TRBV4-1 with TRBJ2-1, with TRBD1 matching over 8 bases. The germline CDR1 and CDR2 sequences are MGHRA and YSYEKL. The CDR3 runs 12 residues. V shed 6 bases and J 10 bases; nucleotides not matched to a gene: 5.